This T cell receptor (beta chain) was documented in a study of T cells in Graves' hyperthyroidism and ophthalmopathy. The investigators amplified TCR beta CDR3 regions from RNA transcripts. First-round RT-PCR with HTBI primers amplified the TCR CDR3 region. In TCRdb, the multiplex PCR reads were re-called with MiXCR into one record per CDR3 protein. This repertoire shows around 280,000 distinct CDR3 sequences, approximately 15% found once; its top ten account for 6.5% to 10%. In germline, CDR1 is SGHTA, CDR2 FQGNSA. J gave up 10 bases and V 3 bases, and 11 bases lay outside the gene matches. The CDR3 is made up of 14 amino acids.

V gene TRBV7-2 combines with J gene TRBJ1-2; 7 nucleotides agree with TRBD1. The sequenced material came from blood. The receptor was derived from a woman between 40 and 50 years old with Graves' hyperthyroidism. DNA of the CDR3: TGTGCCAGCAGCTTCTCCGGGACAGAAAAGCCCTACACCTTC. Translation: CASSFSGTEKPYTF.